This T cell receptor beta chain comes out of a study of response to subunit inactivated influenza vaccine. General study findings and limits: After each seasonal influenza vaccination, few new T cells are recruited, the authors suggested.

As regards this clonotype: Its antigen remains unidentified.

The CDR3 has 16 amino acids. Germline loops: CDR1 MDHEN, CDR2 SYDVKM. V was pared by 4 bases and J by 2 bases, with 11 bases of the junction left unmatched. MiXCR was run by TCRdb on the RT-PCR reads, yielding one entry per CDR3 protein. Of approximately 500,000 distinct CDR3 sequences in the sample, 10% to 15% were seen once. This sample comprised PBMCs from blood, obtained 40 to 50 days after vaccination. The clonotype comes from a man over 45 who received an inactivated influenza vaccine. The V and J genes are TRBV28 and TRBJ2-7; TRBD1 aligns across 7 bases. The CDR3 sequence: CASSYKTGVATYEQYF. The CDR3 DNA reads TGTGCCAGCAGTTATAAAACAGGGGTCGCCACCTACGAGCAGTACTTC.